The 14 T cell receptor beta chains given below trace back to one sample, sequenced in a study of memory B cells and T cells in multiple sclerosis. Some clones are missing from TCRdb's copy, which holds only in-frame ones; the method was immunoSEQ multiplex PCR. Of about 290 clones listed, roughly 70% are singletons. These TCRs' antigens remain unknown. CFSE-dim autoproliferating and CFSE-high non-proliferating T cells from unstimulated culture were sequenced separately. Cultures began with approximately 4.5x10^7 CFSE-labeled PBMCs, unstimulated for 7 to 8 days, with replicate wells pooled. Material: PBMCs from blood kept in culture. These receptor sequences come from a human donor with multiple sclerosis.

The rearrangement joins TRBV19 to TRBJ1-2, with unresolved D. Germline values: CDR1 LNHDA, CDR2 SQIVND (reference sequence). The CDR3 runs 17 residues. Trimming removed 5 bases from V and 4 bases from J, with 23 bases in between. CDR3 amino acids: CASSLEMSNRKTYGYTF. For the CDR3, the DNA is TGTGCCAGTAGTTTGGAGATGTCAAATCGAAAGACCTATGGCTACACCTTC.

The rearrangement uses TRBV5-6 and TRBJ2-7, with D possibly matching TRBD1 (5 bases). The CDR3 loop spans 12 amino acids. The V and J ends lost 5 bases and 2 bases respectively, with 8 bases between them. In germline, CDR1 is SGHDT, CDR2 YYEEEE. The CDR3, as DNA: TGTGCCAGCAGAGGGGATCCCTACGAGCAGTACTTC. Amino acid sequence: CASRGDPYEQYF.

V is TRBV5-6 and J is TRBJ1-3; D not resolved. The CDR3 runs 11 residues. V lost 2 bases and J lost 6, with 3 bases in between. The V gene's germline CDR1 is SGHDT and CDR2 YYEEEE. The CDR3 reads CASSFENTIYF. CDR3 DNA: TGTGCCAGCAGCTTTGAAAACACCATATATTTT.

V and J are TRBV11-2 and TRBJ1-4; D is uncertain. Germline V lookup: CDR1 SGHAT, CDR2 FQNNGV. The CDR3 has 17 residues. V was trimmed by 3 bases and J by 0 bases, leaving 14 bases between them. CDR3 residues: CASSFRWGFATNEKLFF. The CDR3 DNA is TGTGCCAGCAGCTTTCGGTGGGGATTCGCAACTAATGAAAAACTGTTTTTT.

By proportion, this clone is hyperexpanded. The chain employs TRBV10-3 and TRBJ1-3; D is unclear. CDR3 length: 11 residues. V lost 8 bases and J 4 bases, leaving 6 bases between the germline ends. Germline V gene data show CDR1 as ENHRY and CDR2 as SYGVKD. The DNA for the CDR3 is TGTGCCATCCTCTGGGGAAACACCATATATTTT. Its protein product is CAILWGNTIYF.

The genes are TRBV15 and TRBJ1-1; TRBD1 agrees at 8 bases. With V trimmed by 0 bases and J by 5 bases, 11 bases remained unmatched. Germline assignment: CDR1 LNHNV and CDR2 YYDKDF (reference sequence). CDR3 size: 17 residues. CDR3 region: CATSRDQGARLSTEAFF. As DNA, the CDR3 is TGTGCCACCAGCAGAGACCAGGGGGCGCGATTAAGTACTGAAGCTTTCTTT.

This clone appeared a few times. This sequence joins TRBV5-4 and TRBJ2-4; D perhaps matches TRBD2 (6 bases). The germline V gene encodes CDR1 SGHNT and CDR2 YYREEE (reference sequence). The CDR3 consists of 13 residues. V was cut by 3 bases and J by 7 bases, with 11 bases left in between. The CDR3 protein is CASSSRGVNIQYF. DNA for the CDR3: TGTGCCAGCAGCTCTCGCGGGGTCAACATTCAGTACTTC.

The chain has TRBV5-1 and TRBJ2-5, with 11 nucleotides matching TRBD1. Germline V gene data show CDR1 as SGHRS and CDR2 as YFSETQ. CDR3 length: 15 residues. The V and J ends lost 4 bases and 2 bases, in that order; junction bases with no gene match: 4. CDR3 coding DNA: TGCGCCAGCAGCCCCCGGGACAGGGGGCAAGAGACCCAGTACTTC. Encoded protein: CASSPRDRGQETQYF.

The rearrangement uses TRBV14 and TRBJ2-1, with 10 bases that match TRBD1. CDR3 length: 19 residues. V lost 4 bases to trimming and J lost 0 bases; unmatched junction nucleotides: 12. Germline CDR1 is SGHDN and CDR2 is FVKESK. The CDR3 bases are TGTGCCAGCAGCCCATGGACAGGGACAGGGGCTAGCTCCTACAATGAGCAGTTCTTC. It codes for CASSPWTGTGASSYNEQFF.

This clone was seen more than once but under ten times. The chain carries TRBV19 and TRBJ2-3; D is perhaps TRBD2 (6 bases). Germline V gene lookup returns CDR1 LNHDA and CDR2 SQIVND (reference sequence). The CDR3 consists of 15 residues. V was cut by 4 bases and J by 4 bases, with 15 bases left in between. The CDR3 DNA sequence: TGTGCCAGTAGTAGGACGGCGAGGAGGGCAGATACGCAGTATTTT. This gives the protein CASSRTARRADTQYF.

The V call is TRBV5-1, the J call TRBJ1-6; D remains ambiguous. The length of the CDR3 is 13 residues. Trimming cost V 4 bases and J 7 bases, with 9 bases left between them. Germline V gene data show CDR1 as SGHRS and CDR2 as YFSETQ. The CDR3 DNA reads as TGCGCCAGCAGCGAAGGAGGGAATTCACCCCTCCACTTT. As protein: CASSEGGNSPLHF.

The chain links TRBV21-1 to TRBJ2-6. TRBV21-1 is a pseudogene segment. This CDR3 is built from 18 residues. The CDR3 DNA reads TGTGCCAGCAGATGGGATATAGCTACACAAAGTCGGGCCAACGTCCTGACTTTC. Its translation is CASRWDIATQSRANVLTF.

The rearrangement joins TRBV9 to TRBJ2-1; TRBD2 matches 10 bases. This CDR3 has 15 amino acids. CDR1 and CDR2 from the germline V gene are SGDLS and YYNGEE. J gave up 5 bases and V 2 bases, and 4 bases lay outside the gene matches. The chain's CDR3 is CASSVGLARDNEQFF. DNA for the CDR3: TGTGCCAGCAGCGTGGGACTAGCGAGGGACAATGAGCAGTTCTTC.

This clone has a handful of counts. The rearrangement links TRBV28 to TRBJ1-5; 8 bases are a match to TRBD1. V shed 5 bases, J shed 4 bases, and the junction held 10 bases outside the gene matches. Germline CDR1 reads MDHEN; CDR2 reads SYDVKM. The CDR3 runs to 16 residues. Written as DNA, the CDR3 is TGTGCCAGCAGTCCCGGCCCCGGACAGGGTAATCAGCCCCAGCATTTT. It translates to CASSPGPGQGNQPQHF. Filled out from reference TRBV28 and TRBJ1-5, the complete variable domain reads DVKVTQSSRYLVKRTGEKVFLECVQDMDHENMFWYRQDPGLGLRLIYFSYDVKMKEKGDIPEGYSVSREKKERFSLILESASTNQTSMYLCASSPGPGQGNQPQHFGDGTRLSIL.